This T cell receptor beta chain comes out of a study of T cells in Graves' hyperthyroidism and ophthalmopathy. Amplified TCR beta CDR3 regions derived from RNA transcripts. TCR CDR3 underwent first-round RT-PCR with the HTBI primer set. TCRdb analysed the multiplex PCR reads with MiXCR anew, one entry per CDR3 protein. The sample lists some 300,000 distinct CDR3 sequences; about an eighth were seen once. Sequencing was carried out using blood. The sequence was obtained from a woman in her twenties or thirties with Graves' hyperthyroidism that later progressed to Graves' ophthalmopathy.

This CDR3 reads CASSVEGGGLLNTGELFF. CDR3 sequence (DNA): TGTGCCAGCAGCGTAGAGGGTGGGGGACTACTGAACACCGGGGAGCTGTTTTTT. The chain uses TRBV9 and TRBJ2-2; 7 nucleotides line up with TRBD2. V lost 0 bases to trimming and J lost 1 base; unmatched junction nucleotides: 9. The CDR3 spans 18 residues. Germline lookup yields CDR1 SGDLS and CDR2 YYNGEE.